This T cell receptor beta chain derives from a study of CD8+CD57+ T cells in acquired aplastic anemia. Trimming took 3 bases from V and 5 from J, leaving 14 bases between them. Per germline, CDR1 DFQATT and CDR2 SNEGSKA (reference sequence). The CDR3 consists of 13 residues. Before being chosen for sequencing, patients had shown CD8+CD57+ cell expansion by flow cytometry. Blood sampling was performed on the patients, and none of them had received therapy by then. With regard to this clonotype: Antigen specificity is unknown.

Study outcomes and limitations: The study found no significant CD8+ Simpson's diversity difference between patients and controls. It was found that twenty-nine CD8+ CDR3 sequences were shared between patients and controls.

Profiling that covered TCR beta VDJ and CDR3 relied on genomic DNA as its template. Each CDR3 protein gets one entry after TCRdb re-called the reads with MiXCR. The sample holds 260,000 or so distinct CDR3 sequences; 82% are singletons and the top ten take approximately 40%. The clonotype comes from a human donor with aplastic anemia. This chain connects TRBV20-1 to TRBJ2-7; the D gene could be TRBD1 or TRBD2 (5 bases each). The sample taken for sequencing was sorted CD4+, CD8+, or CD8+CD57+ T cells (not recorded which) from PBMCs. CDR3 coding DNA: TGCAGTGCTAGGGAAGGGGCGCGGGACGAGCAGTACTTC. Translation: CSAREGARDEQYF.